These T cell receptor beta chains were read from a single sample in a study of T-cell reconstitution after alpha-beta-depleted transplantation in children. TCRdb analysed the PCR reads with MiXCR anew, one entry per CDR3 protein. The sample lists hundreds of thousands of distinct CDR3 sequences, approximately 22% occurring once. This specimen consisted of PBMCs, mostly from graft donor cells, obtained 360 days after TCRalphabeta/CD19-depleted stem cell transplant. These receptor sequences come from a boy in the first two years of life who had a stem cell transplant for acute myeloid leukemia, so the T cells may come from the graft donor. Each CDR3 is given without its conserved first and last residue. The order of the fields is J gene, V gene, CDR3 protein.

TRBJ2-1,TRBV12-3/TRBV12-4,ASSRTSGGANEQF
TRBJ2-1,TRBV4-2,ASSIQGQGDEQF
TRBJ2-1,TRBV12-3/TRBV12-4,ASSLGTGSYNEQF
TRBJ1-1,TRBV11-3,ASSLLRDRNTEAF
TRBJ2-3,TRBV7-2,ASSGGLAGPAHQY
TRBJ2-5,TRBV29-1,SVDRGMEETQY
TRBJ1-4,TRBV21-1,ASRPHGQGREKLF
TRBJ2-5,TRBV5-1,ASSLRGSGETQY
TRBJ2-7,TRBV4-3,ASSQDRGTSFFYEQY
TRBJ2-2,TRBV7-9,ASSYDRANTGELF
TRBJ2-1,TRBV20-1,SADKGQGPNEQF
TRBJ2-7,TRBV20-1,SAGTSGGFAYEQY
TRBJ2-1,TRBV6-1,ASSEAMAANNEQF
TRBJ2-2,TRBV25-1,ASSRQGSNTGELF
TRBJ2-1,TRBV20-1,SAVSQRGDNEQF
TRBJ1-6,TRBV14,ASSQASGALH
TRBJ2-1,TRBV2,ASSELGGQGDEQF
TRBJ2-3,TRBV6-5,ASSFGLAGLSTDTQY
TRBJ1-5,TRBV7-9,ASSLENQPQH
TRBJ2-3,TRBV20-1,SAILAGASDTQY
TRBJ1-1,TRBV7-2,ASSFVRIANTEAF
TRBJ2-1,TRBV5-1,ASSLADRVVGEQF
TRBJ2-1,TRBV6-1,AVNSGGYNEQF
TRBJ1-4,TRBV5-6,ASSLVGTTNEKLF
TRBJ2-1,TRBV6-1,ASSSPSGGPYNEQF
TRBJ1-5,TRBV20-1,SASTQGVRNQPQH
TRBJ2-1,TRBV12-3/TRBV12-4,ANSDSYNEQF
TRBJ2-5,TRBV5-6,ASSLERAQY
TRBJ1-5,TRBV24-1,ATSGGNNQPQH
TRBJ2-1,TRBV28,ASSSPGVVGGWNEQF
TRBJ2-2,TRBV5-1,ASSTYRVRNTGELF
TRBJ1-2,TRBV20-1,SAKPGYYGYT
TRBJ1-5,TRBV12-3/TRBV12-4,ASSSARQGAQGNQPQH
TRBJ1-1,TRBV20-1,SARTGLASAF
TRBJ1-5,TRBV20-1,SATDTSSNQPQH
TRBJ2-7,TRBV29-1,SVDSKQGDEQY
TRBJ1-2,TRBV10-3,AIRDGNYGYT
TRBJ2-1,TRBV10-1,ASRSSGPNGNEQF
TRBJ2-7,TRBV6-2/TRBV6-3,ASTPSARGREQY
TRBJ2-3,TRBV20-1,SAVSTADTQY
TRBJ2-1,TRBV29-1,SVFPDQRSYNEQF
TRBJ2-3,TRBV7-9,ASSFGGSGTDTQY
TRBJ2-6,TRBV24-1,ATSDFGSSGANVLT
TRBJ2-7,TRBV7-2,ASSPLGVSYEQY
TRBJ2-5,TRBV29-1,SVESGQDPGETQY
TRBJ2-1,TRBV6-2/TRBV6-3,ASSYYRTGKGNEQF
TRBJ2-5,TRBV29-1,SVGGASGGPGETQY
TRBJ2-7,TRBV4-3,ASSQGRTTSYEQY
TRBJ2-1,TRBV12-3/TRBV12-4,ASSWTSMGYNEQF
TRBJ1-2,TRBV4-3,ASRNTGVYGYT
TRBJ2-1,TRBV7-2,ASSLTREFYNEQF
TRBJ2-1,TRBV20-1,SARASSEQF
TRBJ1-2,TRBV29-1,SARSGPLDA
TRBJ1-2,TRBV12-3/TRBV12-4,ASSARQGRFFGYT
TRBJ1-2,TRBV29-1,SVEEGMLNYGYT
TRBJ1-1,TRBV12-3/TRBV12-4,ASSPLQGAANTEAF
TRBJ2-1,TRBV20-1,SADKASDPLSSYNEQF
TRBJ2-4,TRBV27,GGEGCQVGKNIQY
TRBJ2-1,TRBV18,ASSPPSRGDEQF